This T cell receptor beta chain came from a study of identifying expanded T cells in peripheral blood. Study-wide results and limits: Across healthy donors, higher total template counts meant significantly greater roughly 2-week count variance. Technical replicates showed around 1.1 changed clones; around two weeks about 16; four weeks 19.

In this sample, this clone turned up once. No antigen is known for it. The V end was cut by 8 bases, the J end by 3 bases, with 17 bases between. The CDR3 runs 15 residues. The germline V gene encodes CDR1 SEHNR and CDR2 FQNEAQ (reference sequence). No infections or other immune events were documented during collection. The assay was immunoSEQ multiplex PCR, and TCRdb's table has in-frame clones only and misses some. The sample lists roughly 120,000 clones, 88% seen once, with approximately 8% in the top ten. The sequence was collected from a person aged 18 to 75 in good health. The genes are TRBV7-9 and TRBJ2-4; D is perhaps TRBD1 (5 bases). The material sequenced was blood. In nucleotides, the CDR3 is TGTGCCAGCCTAAAGTCAGGGTTGGACAAAAACATTCAGTACTTC. This translates into CASLKSGLDKNIQYF.